Presented here are 7 T cell receptor beta chains from one specimen sequenced in a study of CD8+ T cells in alopecia areata. Extracted RNA was reverse transcribed, and the resulting cDNA served as sequencing template. Profiling relied on immunoSEQ multiplex PCR, and the TCRdb table lists in-frame clones only, not all of them. The sample carries around 97,000 clones, approximately 60% recorded once. The sample taken for sequencing was CD4+ T cells sorted from blood. The receptors derive from a human donor in good health.

Comments on this clone: The sample has other DNA sequences that encode this CDR3 too. The chain links TRBV28 to TRBJ2-7; TRBD1 agrees at 9 bases. The CDR3 contains 15 residues. Per germline, CDR1 MDHEN and CDR2 SYDVKM. V lost 4 bases, J lost 3 bases, and 7 bases stayed unmatched. The CDR3 here is CASSSSGTGSYEQYF. As DNA, the CDR3 is TGTGCCAGCAGTTCTTCCGGGACAGGGAGCTACGAGCAGTACTTC.

Only a few counts were recorded for this clone. The genes are TRBV19 and TRBJ1-2, with TRBD1 as a possible D gene (5 bases). CDR3 length: 18 residues. Germline values: CDR1 LNHDA, CDR2 SQIVND (reference sequence). The V gene lost 4 bases and the J gene lost 4 bases, with 25 bases spanning the gap. As DNA, the CDR3 is TGTGCCAGTAGTACGTTCGGGGGAGTGAGAGCCTTCCGCTATGGCTACACCTTC. This codes for CASSTFGGVRAFRYGYTF.

This clone was recorded only once. The genes are TRBV19 and TRBJ1-1; D remains unclear. The CDR3 spans 14 residues. Deletions cut 5 bases from V and 1 base from J, with 11 bases between. Germline-derived CDR1 and CDR2 are LNHDA and SQIVND (reference sequence). CDR3 residues: CASSFGIGNTEAFF. In DNA, the CDR3 is TGTGCCAGTAGTTTTGGGATCGGGAACACTGAAGCTTTCTTT.

This clone was picked up a small number of times. This sequence joins TRBV5-8 and TRBJ2-1; unclear D gene. V lost 2 bases and J lost 10, with 10 bases in between. This CDR3 has 12 amino acids. Germline CDR1 SGHTS, CDR2 YDEGEE. CDR3 loop: CASSLVPREQFF. The CDR3 nucleotides read TGTGCCAGCAGCTTAGTTCCCCGGGAGCAGTTCTTC.

This clone was recorded once. The chain links TRBV6-5 to TRBJ1-4; D unclear. The CDR3 sequence is 16 residues long. The germline gives CDR1 MNHEY, CDR2 SVGAGI. V lost 0 bases, J lost 4 bases, and 12 bases lay in between. The CDR3 is CASSYSKPGNNEKLFF. The CDR3 nucleotides are TGTGCCAGCAGTTACTCGAAGCCAGGCAATAATGAAAAACTGTTTTTT.

This clone turned up a few times. The chain employs TRBV5-1 and TRBJ2-4, with 7 nucleotides matching TRBD1. The CDR3 covers 14 residues. Looked up from germline, CDR1 is SGHRS and CDR2 is YFSETQ. V lost 4 bases, J lost 6 bases, and 7 bases stayed unmatched. The CDR3 sequence is CASSPVSGGNIQYF. In nucleotides, the CDR3 is TGCGCCAGCAGCCCCGTTTCAGGGGGAAACATTCAGTACTTC.

This sequence joins TRBV29-1 and TRBJ2-7, with D possibly matching TRBD2 (6 bases). Trimming removed 7 bases at V and 1 base at J, with 20 bases between. Germline-derived CDR1 and CDR2 are SQVTM and ANQGSEA. CDR3 size: 15 residues. Here the CDR3 reads CSASEARGRSYEQYF. In DNA, the CDR3 is TGCAGCGCCTCCGAAGCTCGGGGGAGATCCTACGAGCAGTACTTC.